Each of the 8 T cell receptor beta chains below was sequenced from the same sample in a study of glioma-infiltrating T cells. TCR alpha and beta CDR3 regions were amplified from RNA using iRepertoire nested multiplex PCR. TCRdb itself ran the multiplex PCR reads through MiXCR, one entry per CDR3 protein. Among some 190,000 distinct CDR3 sequences listed, 32% were seen once. Sequenced material: glioma tissue, nonneoplastic brain tissue, or PBMCs (not recorded which). These receptors all stem from a human donor with low-grade glioma or glioblastoma, undergoing nonglioma brain surgery, or in good health (not recorded which).

A word on this clonotype: One junction end does not reproduce the germline sequence, and a read error may be involved. The chain recombines TRBV4-1 with TRBJ1-5, with D perhaps matching TRBD1 (6 bases). CDR1 is MGHRA and CDR2 is YSYEKL in the germline V gene. The CDR3 has 17 amino acids. The CDR3 nucleotides read TGCGCCAGCAGCCAAGATGAGGGCAGGGGTGGCAATCATCCCCAGCATTTT. This encodes CASSQDEGRGGNHPQHF.

As DNA, the CDR3 is TGTGCCAGCAGTGAAATCCGGGACAGTATCTACGAGCAGTACTTC. Its translation is CASSEIRDSIYEQYF. The J gene is TRBJ2-7, the V gene TRBV2; 7 nucleotides line up with TRBD1. CDR1 and CDR2 (germline): SNHLY, FYNNEI. The CDR3 length is 15 residues. Trimming removed 2 bases from V and 3 bases from J; junction bases left unmatched: 7.

There are many counts of this clonotype. The genes are TRBV20-1 and TRBJ2-7; D is possibly TRBD2 (5 bases). The CDR3 sequence is 15 residues long. The germline V and J ends were trimmed by 0 bases and 4 bases, with 16 bases remaining between them. Germline V gives CDR1 DFQATT, CDR2 SNEGSKA (reference sequence). The CDR3 DNA reads TGCAGTGCTAGAGATCCCGCTGGAGCGGCTTACGAGCAGTACTTC. It codes for CSARDPAGAAYEQYF.

At least ten counts were recorded for this clonotype. The V and J genes are TRBV28 and TRBJ2-3; the match to TRBD1 covers 7 bases. The junction had 14 bases not matched to a gene; V was cut back by 5 bases and J by 3 bases. CDR3 length: 17 amino acids. The germline CDR1 and CDR2 sequences are MDHEN and SYDVKM. The CDR3 DNA follows: TGTGCCAGCAGTCTACTAGGGTGGCAGGGGGTGACAGATACGCAGTATTTT. Its translation is CASSLLGWQGVTDTQYF. The whole variable domain, filled in from reference TRBV28 and TRBJ2-3, reads DVKVTQSSRYLVKRTGEKVFLECVQDMDHENMFWYRQDPGLGLRLIYFSYDVKMKEKGDIPEGYSVSREKKERFSLILESASTNQTSMYLCASSLLGWQGVTDTQYFGPGTRLTVL.

This clonotype was seen repeatedly, ten times or more. V is TRBV6-1 and J is TRBJ1-3; 7 nucleotides align to TRBD1. Germline loops: CDR1 MNHNS, CDR2 SASEGT. V dropped 5 bases and J dropped 0; count of bases not matched to a gene: 7. This CDR3 contains 16 residues. CDR3 protein: CASSTTWTGSGNTIYF. CDR3 sequence (DNA): TGTGCCAGCAGTACGACCTGGACAGGCTCTGGAAACACCATATATTTT.

This clonotype was detected ten times or more. The chain carries TRBV27 and TRBJ1-1, with D perhaps TRBD1 (5 bases). The CDR3 spans 13 residues. In germline, CDR1 is MNHEY, CDR2 SMNVEV (reference sequence). V gave up 6 bases and J gave up 3 bases, with 11 bases separating them. CDR3 nucleotides: TGTGCCAGCAGCCACATAGGGGACACTGAAGCTTTCTTT. This translates into CASSHIGDTEAFF.

About this clonotype itself: This may be a read error, as it is one base from a much larger clone. This chain joins TRBV7-2 and TRBJ2-7; D uncertain. The germline V gene encodes CDR1 SGHTA and CDR2 FQGNSA. The CDR3 is 14 residues long. The V end lost 5 bases, the J end lost 1 base, and 12 bases lay between the germline ends. The CDR3 nucleotides read TGTGCCAGCAGCGCCGACACTCAGTCCTACGAGCAGTACTTC. Encoded protein: CASSADTQSYEQYF.

This clonotype was seen only a few times. CDR3 in amino acids: CASRPTDQETQYF. CDR3 DNA sequence: TGTGCCAGTAGGCCGACAGACCAAGAGACCCAGTACTTC. V is TRBV19 and J is TRBJ2-5, with D maybe TRBD1 (5 bases). CDR1 and CDR2 from the germline V gene are LNHDA and SQIVND (reference sequence). Trimming took off 6 bases at V and 0 bases at J, with 8 bases between the two ends. The CDR3 is 13 residues long.